The 8 T cell receptor beta chains given below trace back to one sample, sequenced in a study of T-cell memory formation after mild COVID-19. TCRdb processed the 5' RACE reads anew with MiXCR; each CDR3 protein has one entry. Of around 340,000 distinct CDR3 sequences listed, approximately 21% are singletons. The sequencing sample was made of PBMCs or a T cell subset sorted from them (not recorded which). The receptors were sampled from an adult woman who had mild COVID-19 (a few samples of this study predate the infection). Cell type and time point are not known.

The chain links TRBV7-2 to TRBJ2-5; D perhaps matches TRBD2 (6 bases). Trimming cost V 1 base and J 4 bases, with 16 bases left between them. CDR1 is SGHTA and CDR2 is FQGNSA in the germline V gene. The CDR3 spans 16 residues. The CDR3 coding sequence is TGTGCCAGCAGCTTAGATGGAGGGGCCATGTTAGAGACCCAGTACTTC. Translated: CASSLDGGAMLETQYF.

The chain uses TRBV7-9 and TRBJ1-4; TRBD1 might be the D (5 bases). Germline CDR1 SEHNR, CDR2 FQNEAQ (reference sequence). The CDR3 consists of 16 residues. V lost 5 bases and J 4 bases, leaving 17 bases between the germline ends. The CDR3 loop reads CASSLSRDPNNEKLFF. The CDR3 DNA is TGTGCCAGCAGCCTTAGCCGGGACCCAAATAATGAAAAACTGTTTTTT.

This clonotype was counted between two and nine times. The V gene is TRBV5-1, the J gene TRBJ1-2; 10 nucleotides align to TRBD1. Germline-derived CDR1 and CDR2 are SGHRS and YFSETQ. V dropped 3 bases and J dropped 4; count of bases not matched to a gene: 6. The CDR3 runs to 15 residues. This CDR3 reads CASSSGTGVSYGYTF. CDR3 sequence (DNA): TGCGCCAGCAGCTCCGGGACAGGGGTCAGCTATGGCTACACCTTC.

This clonotype was observed many times. The chain is built from TRBV12-3 or TRBV12-4 and TRBJ2-1; D is ambiguous. The CDR3 is 11 amino acids. Deletions cut 5 bases from V and 4 bases from J, with 3 bases between. The CDR3 region has the DNA TGTGCCAGCAGTATTTACAATGAGCAGTTCTTC. Protein sequence: CASSIYNEQFF.

The table lists this clonotype with a few counts. The J gene is TRBJ1-6, the V gene TRBV5-1, with a tentative D call TRBD1 (5 bases). In germline, CDR1 is SGHRS, CDR2 YFSETQ. The CDR3 is made up of 14 amino acids. Trimming stripped 4 bases from V and 6 bases from J, with 11 bases between. The CDR3 region is CASSAGDGNSPLHF. Written as DNA, the CDR3 is TGCGCCAGCAGCGCGGGGGATGGTAATTCACCCCTCCACTTT.

This rearrangement joins TRBV30 to TRBJ1-3, with unresolved D. The ends were cut back, 3 bases at V and 0 bases at J, with 6 bases in the middle. There are 13 residues in the CDR3. Germline V gene lookup returns CDR1 GTSNPN and CDR2 SVGIG (reference sequence). CDR3 bases: TGTGCCTGGAGGGCATTCTCTGGAAACACCATATATTTT. Translation gives CAWRAFSGNTIYF.

A few counts support this clonotype. The chain combines TRBV29-1 with TRBJ1-4; the D is unclear. V was shortened by 4 bases and J by 6 bases, with 12 bases between the two germline ends. CDR3 size: 13 residues. Germline loops: CDR1 SQVTM, CDR2 ANQGSEA. The CDR3 DNA is TGCAGCGTTGGGGTAAGGGCAGATGAAAAACTGTTTTTT. Amino acids: CSVGVRADEKLFF.

The genes are TRBV5-4 and TRBJ2-5; weak D call: TRBD1 (5 bases). V was cut by 4 bases and J by 0 bases, with 13 bases left in between. The CDR3 loop spans 15 amino acids. In germline, CDR1 is SGHNT, CDR2 YYREEE (reference sequence). This CDR3 is CASSRTTGYQETQYF. In nucleotides, the CDR3 is TGTGCCAGCAGCCGGACCACAGGCTACCAAGAGACCCAGTACTTC.